These T cell receptor beta chains were read from a single sample in a study of blood T cells in healthy people across ages. MiXCR, applied by TCRdb to the 5' RACE reads, yields one record per CDR3 protein. The profile shows about 620,000 distinct CDR3 sequences, roughly half of them singletons. Material for sequencing was blood. These receptors were obtained from a woman older than 75 in good health. Each CDR3 is given with its conserved first and last residue. The D gene is left open where the match is weak. Size tells how often a clone was seen (once, few, many) or the class of an expanded clone, and some rows leave it out.

clone_size j_call d_call v_call cdr3_nt cdr3_aa
NA TRBJ2-2 TRBD2 TRBV2 TGTGCCAGCAGTGCTAGGACTAGCCTCATTAGCGGGGAGCTGTTTTTT CASSARTSLISGELFF
NA TRBJ2-7 NA TRBV28 TGTGCCAGCAGAATTAGAGGGTTATATTACAATGAGCAGTACTTC CASRIRGLYYNEQYF
NA TRBJ2-2 TRBD1 TRBV5-6 TGTGCCAGCAGCTTGTTTAACAGGGGTGACACCGGGGAGCTGTTTTTT CASSLFNRGDTGELFF
NA TRBJ1-5 NA TRBV5-1 TGCGCCAGCAGCTTGGGCCCCACAGGAAGAAATCAGCCCCAGCATTTT CASSLGPTGRNQPQHF
NA TRBJ2-5 NA TRBV29-1 TGCAGCGTGAAGAGCATAGAGACCCAGTACTTC CSVKSIETQYF
NA TRBJ1-6 TRBD1 TRBV12-3/TRBV12-4 TGTGCCAGCAGCCGGGACAGCTCTAATTCACCCCTCCACTTT CASSRDSSNSPLHF
NA TRBJ2-7 NA TRBV5-6 TGTGCCAGCAGCTTGAAGGGACCGAACTACGAGCAGTACTTC CASSLKGPNYEQYF
once TRBJ1-5 NA TRBV12-3/TRBV12-4 TGTGCCAGCAGCTTATTAATCGGACAGAACCTAAATCAGCCCCAGCATTTT CASSLLIGQNLNQPQHF
few TRBJ1-4 NA TRBV25-1 TGTGCCAGCAGTGAGTCGCTAGAAAAACTGTTTTTT CASSESLEKLFF
NA TRBJ1-2 NA TRBV3-1 TGTGCCAGCAGCCATGTCTATGGCTACACCTTC CASSHVYGYTF
many TRBJ2-5 NA TRBV21-1 TGTGCCAGCAGGACCGGGACTATCCTCTCCGAGACCCAGTACTTC CASRTGTILSETQYF
NA TRBJ2-7 TRBD1 TRBV5-6 TGTGCCAGCAAAAGAAGTTTACGGGACAGGGACTCCTACGAGCAGTACTTC CASKRSLRDRDSYEQYF
NA TRBJ2-2 NA TRBV4-3 TGCGCCAGCAGCCACGACCCTTACCCTTCCACCGGGGAGCTGTTTTTT CASSHDPYPSTGELFF
NA TRBJ2-1 NA TRBV6-2/TRBV6-3 TGTGCCAGCAGTACCCCGGCAGGATGGACCCAGTTCTTC CASSTPAGWTQFF
NA TRBJ2-5 NA TRBV11-2 TGTGCCAGCAGCTTAGGCGCTATCAATGAGCAGTACTTC CASSLGAINEQYF
many TRBJ1-6 TRBD1 TRBV5-5 TGTGCCAGCAGCTGGACCGGGACAGGGGATTCACCCCTCCACTTT CASSWTGTGDSPLHF
NA TRBJ2-7 NA TRBV7-2 TGTGCCAGCAGCTTAGAGGAGAGCTCCTACGAGCAGTACTTC CASSLEESSYEQYF
NA TRBJ2-3 NA TRBV24-1 TGTGCCACCAGTGATTATTACAGGGACACCGGGGAGCTGTTTAAAGATACGCAGTATTTT CATSDYYRDTGELFKDTQYF
NA TRBJ2-7 TRBD2 TRBV3-1 TGTGCCAGCAGCCAGGGACTAGCGGCAAACAATGAGCAGTACTTC CASSQGLAANNEQYF
NA TRBJ1-4 TRBD1 TRBV12-3/TRBV12-4 TGTGCCAGCACCCAGTGGGGGACAGGGCGTGAAAAACTGTTTTTT CASTQWGTGREKLFF
NA TRBJ2-1 TRBD2 TRBV6-1 TGTGCCAGCAGTGAAGGCGCGGGGGAACCCTACAATGAGCAGTTCTTC CASSEGAGEPYNEQFF
many TRBJ2-1 NA TRBV7-9 TGTGCCAGCAGTGTTCCGCAAGAGAATGAGCAGTTCTTC CASSVPQENEQFF
many TRBJ1-5 NA TRBV6-2/TRBV6-3 TGTGCCAGCAGTTACGTTCAGGGGTCAGGAGGCAATCAGCCCCAGCATTTT CASSYVQGSGGNQPQHF
NA TRBJ2-1 NA TRBV2 TGTGCCAGCATGAGGGGAAACAATGAGCAGTTCTTC CASMRGNNEQFF
NA TRBJ1-1 TRBD1 TRBV5-1 TGCGCCAGCAGCCCTGACAGGGTGGGCACTGAAGCTTTCTTT CASSPDRVGTEAFF
NA TRBJ2-5 TRBD2 TRBV27 TGTGCCAGCAGCCCCATTCCCAGCGGGAAAGAGACCCAGTACTTC CASSPIPSGKETQYF
NA TRBJ2-3 NA TRBV5-1 TGCGCCAGCAGCGTGGTACCCACAGATACGCAGTATTTT CASSVVPTDTQYF
once TRBJ2-5 NA TRBV18 TGTGCCAGCTCACCACCTTCAGGGGACCTCCAAGAGACCCAGTACTTC CASSPPSGDLQETQYF
NA TRBJ2-3 NA TRBV4-3 TGCGCCAGCAGCCAAGTAGGCCGAAGCCGGCACGATACGCAGTATTTT CASSQVGRSRHDTQYF
many TRBJ2-5 NA TRBV20-1 TGCAGTGCCACTTCCCCGGACGTCCGCCGAGAGACCCAGTACTTC CSATSPDVRRETQYF
NA TRBJ2-3 TRBD2 TRBV7-9 TGTGCCAGCAGTTTAGCGTTTACTAGCGGGGGAGATACGCAGTATTTT CASSLAFTSGGDTQYF
once TRBJ2-5 NA TRBV4-1 TGCGCCAGCAGCCGCCGACTAGGGGACCAAGAGACCCAGTACTTC CASSRRLGDQETQYF
few TRBJ2-2 NA TRBV5-1 TGCGCCAGCAGCTTGGTCTCCGGGGGCAACACCGGGGAGCTGTTTTTT CASSLVSGGNTGELFF
few TRBJ1-5 NA TRBV2 TGTGCCAGCAGACGTAAAGCGGGCGAGGGGGGCGCCCACAATCAGCCCCAGCATTTT CASRRKAGEGGAHNQPQHF
NA TRBJ2-7 NA TRBV4-1 TGCGCCAGCAGCCAAGATGGCCCCTTTAGTTCCTACAATGAGCAGTACTTC CASSQDGPFSSYNEQYF
once TRBJ2-7 TRBD1 TRBV4-2 TGTGCCAGCAGCCAAAGACAGGGTCGTCAGTACTTC CASSQRQGRQYF
NA TRBJ2-3 NA TRBV20-1 TGCAGTGGTGGGGGTGACACTGGAACAGATACGCAGTATTTT CSGGGDTGTDTQYF
NA TRBJ2-3 TRBD1 TRBV10-3 TGTGCCATCAGTGAGCCTGGGACAGCGTCAGATACGCAGTATTTT CAISEPGTASDTQYF
few TRBJ1-5 NA TRBV23-1 TGCGCCAGCAGTCACCCGCTCCCACGGGGAAGCAATCAGCCCCAGCATTTT CASSHPLPRGSNQPQHF
many TRBJ1-2 NA TRBV5-1 TGCGCCAGCAGCTTGGCTGGGACCGCGAAAGCTAACTATGGCTACACCTTC CASSLAGTAKANYGYTF
few TRBJ2-5 NA TRBV5-1 TGCGCCAGCAGCGGGGGGCAAGTAAAAGAGACCCAGTACTTC CASSGGQVKETQYF
many TRBJ2-1 TRBD2 TRBV24-1 TGTGCCACCAGTGATTTTACGACTAGCGCTAACAATGAGCAGTTCTTC CATSDFTTSANNEQFF
NA TRBJ2-1 TRBD1 TRBV10-3 TGTGCCTCCCACCGGGACAGGGACAACAATGAGCAGTTCTTC CASHRDRDNNEQFF
NA TRBJ1-1 NA TRBV7-9 TGTGCCAGCAGCTTAGCGACCGGAGGGACTGAAGCTTTCTTT CASSLATGGTEAFF
many TRBJ2-1 NA TRBV6-5 TGTGCAAGCAGTTACTCGCCCGGGTACAATGAGCAGTTCTTC CASSYSPGYNEQFF
NA TRBJ2-7 NA TRBV18 TGTGCCAGCTCATCAACGGAGCGCTCCTACGAGCAGTACTTC CASSSTERSYEQYF
NA TRBJ2-5 TRBD1 TRBV18 TGTGCCAGCTCACCCAACAGGGGCATTGAGACCCAGTACTTC CASSPNRGIETQYF
NA TRBJ2-1 TRBD2 TRBV5-1 TGCGCCAGCAGCTCCTTACCTAGCGGGAGGGCCCGTGAGCAGTTCTTC CASSSLPSGRAREQFF
many TRBJ2-5 NA TRBV25-1 TGTGCCAGCAGCCCCTGGGGACAACAAGAGACCCAGTACTTC CASSPWGQQETQYF
NA TRBJ2-1 NA TRBV7-9 TGTGCCAGCGGAGCTTACGGCGGGGAGTATAATGAGCAGTTCTTC CASGAYGGEYNEQFF
NA TRBJ2-1 NA TRBV20-1 TGCAGTGCTAGAGAAGTCATGCGCTCCTACAATGAGCAGTTCTTC CSAREVMRSYNEQFF
few TRBJ1-1 NA TRBV7-2 TGTGCCAGCAGCTTGATTACCGGGTATACTGAAGCTTTCTTT CASSLITGYTEAFF
many TRBJ1-1 NA TRBV12-3/TRBV12-4 TGTGCCAGCAGTCGGACCGCGCAAACTGAAGCTTTCTTT CASSRTAQTEAFF
NA TRBJ2-7 TRBD1 TRBV2 TGTGCCAGCAGTTGGGGACAGGACGAGCAGTACTTC CASSWGQDEQYF
few TRBJ2-3 TRBD2 TRBV7-2 TGTGCCAGCAGCTCCTGGACTAGCGGGGGAGATACGCAGTATTTT CASSSWTSGGDTQYF